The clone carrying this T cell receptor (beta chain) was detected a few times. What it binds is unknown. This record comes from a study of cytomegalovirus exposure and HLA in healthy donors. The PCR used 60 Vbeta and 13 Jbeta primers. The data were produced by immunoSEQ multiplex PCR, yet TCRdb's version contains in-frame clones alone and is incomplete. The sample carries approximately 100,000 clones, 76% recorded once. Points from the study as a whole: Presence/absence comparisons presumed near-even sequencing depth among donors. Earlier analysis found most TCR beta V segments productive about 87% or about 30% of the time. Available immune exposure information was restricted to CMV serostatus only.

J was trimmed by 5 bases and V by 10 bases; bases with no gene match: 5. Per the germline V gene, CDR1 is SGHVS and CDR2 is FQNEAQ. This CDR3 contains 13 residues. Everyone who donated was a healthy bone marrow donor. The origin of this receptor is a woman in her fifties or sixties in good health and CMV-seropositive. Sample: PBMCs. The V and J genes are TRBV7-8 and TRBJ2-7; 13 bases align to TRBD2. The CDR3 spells CATSGTSGNEQYF. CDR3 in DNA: TGTGCCACCTCCGGGACTAGCGGGAACGAGCAGTACTTC.